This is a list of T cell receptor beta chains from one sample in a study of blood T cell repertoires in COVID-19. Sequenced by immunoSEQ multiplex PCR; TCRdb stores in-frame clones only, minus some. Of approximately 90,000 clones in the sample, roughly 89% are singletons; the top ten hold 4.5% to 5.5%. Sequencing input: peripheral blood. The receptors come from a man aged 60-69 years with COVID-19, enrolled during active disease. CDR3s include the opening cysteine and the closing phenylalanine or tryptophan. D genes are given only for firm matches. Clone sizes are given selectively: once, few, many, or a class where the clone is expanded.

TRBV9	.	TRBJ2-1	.	TGTGCCAGCAGCGTAGCCGCGGACGGGGGCAATGAGCAGTTCTTC	CASSVAADGGNEQFF
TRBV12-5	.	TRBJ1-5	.	TGTGCTAGTGGTTTAGAGGGGACTTATAGCAATCAGCCCCAGCATTTT	CASGLEGTYSNQPQHF
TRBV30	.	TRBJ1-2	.	TGTGCCTGGAGTTTGGCCGAGGGACACACAACAAACTATGGCTACACCTTC	CAWSLAEGHTTNYGYTF
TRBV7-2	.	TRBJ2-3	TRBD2	TGTGCCAGCAGCCCGCAACTAGCGGGAGCGGGAGATACGCAGTATTTT	CASSPQLAGAGDTQYF
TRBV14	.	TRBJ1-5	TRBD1	TGTGCCAGCGGACCCCGGGACAGGGGCAATCAGCCCCAGCATTTT	CASGPRDRGNQPQHF
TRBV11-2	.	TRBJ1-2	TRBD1	TGTGCCAGCAGCCCCGAGGGACAGACCCTTGAGAGCTACACCTTC	CASSPEGQTLESYTF
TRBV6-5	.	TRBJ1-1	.	TGTGCCAGCTCCGGGTGGAACACTGAAGCTTTCTTT	CASSGWNTEAFF
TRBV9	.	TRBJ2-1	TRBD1	TGTGCCAGCAGCGCGTCCGGGACAGGGGATTACAATGAGCAGTTCTTC	CASSASGTGDYNEQFF
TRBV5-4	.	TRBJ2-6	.	TGTGCCAGCAGCCCCGGAGGGGCTAGCGCTGGGGCCAACGTCCTGACTTTC	CASSPGGASAGANVLTF
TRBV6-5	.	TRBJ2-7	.	TGTGCCAGCTCCGGAGCACACTCCTACGAGCAGTACTTC	CASSGAHSYEQYF
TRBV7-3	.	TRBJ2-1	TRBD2	TGTGCCAGCAGCTTCCCGAAGGGGACTAGCGGGAACTACAATGAGCAGTTCTTC	CASSFPKGTSGNYNEQFF
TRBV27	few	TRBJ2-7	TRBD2	TGTGCCAGCAGTTTGCGGGGGGCTTATAACGAGCAGTACTTC	CASSLRGAYNEQYF
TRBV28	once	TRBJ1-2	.	TGTGCCAGCCGCGGAGTTGCGGGGGATTTGTTCACCTTC	CASRGVAGDLFTF
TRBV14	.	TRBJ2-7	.	TGTGCCAGCAGCCAAGGGATCGGGGAGCAGTACTTC	CASSQGIGEQYF
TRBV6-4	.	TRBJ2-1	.	TGTGCCAGCAGTGATGTCGCGGCCCACTACAATGAGCAGTTCTTC	CASSDVAAHYNEQFF
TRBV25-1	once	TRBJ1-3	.	TGTGCCAGCGGGCAGGGGGGAAACACCATATATTTT	CASGQGGNTIYF
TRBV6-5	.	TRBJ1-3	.	TGTGCCAGCAGGCGCGACAGGTCTTCTGGAAACACCATATATTTT	CASRRDRSSGNTIYF
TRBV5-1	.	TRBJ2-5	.	TGCGCCAGCAGCTCCCCCGACAGGCCCGAGGCGGCCCAGTACTTC	CASSSPDRPEAAQYF
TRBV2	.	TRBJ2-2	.	TGTGCCAGCAGTGAAATAGCGCCGAACACCGGGGAGCTGTTTTTT	CASSEIAPNTGELFF
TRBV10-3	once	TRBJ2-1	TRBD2	TGTGCCACCATTGGGGGACTAGCGGGAGATTCCTACAATGAGCAGTTCTTC	CATIGGLAGDSYNEQFF
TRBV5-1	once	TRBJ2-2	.	TGCGCCAGCAGTCGGAGGAGCGGGGAGCTGTTTTTT	CASSRRSGELFF
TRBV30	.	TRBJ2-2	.	TGTGCCTGGGAAACAGGGTACAACACCGGGGAGCTGTTTTTT	CAWETGYNTGELFF
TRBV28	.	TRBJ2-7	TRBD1	TGTGCCAGCAGTTTATGGGACAGGGGATTCTACGAGCAGTACTTC	CASSLWDRGFYEQYF
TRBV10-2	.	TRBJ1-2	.	TGCGCCAGCACACATTCGGGGGGTGAAGGGGGCTACACCTTC	CASTHSGGEGGYTF
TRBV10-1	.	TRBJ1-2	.	TGCGCCAGCAGTGAGAACTCCAATTATGGCTACACCTTC	CASSENSNYGYTF
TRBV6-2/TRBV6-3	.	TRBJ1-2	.	TGTGCCAGCAGTTACCAGAACTATGGCTACACCTTC	CASSYQNYGYTF
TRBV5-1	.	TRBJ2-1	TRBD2	TGCGCCAGCAGCTTAGGGCTAGCGGGAGACGGTGAGCAGTTCTTC	CASSLGLAGDGEQFF
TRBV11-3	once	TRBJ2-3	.	TGTGCCAGCAGCTTAGGCGGAAGCACAGATACGCAGTATTTT	CASSLGGSTDTQYF
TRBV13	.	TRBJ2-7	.	TGTGCCAGCAGCTCTAATGACAGGAGCTCCTACGAGCAGTACTTC	CASSSNDRSSYEQYF
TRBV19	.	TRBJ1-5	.	TGTGCCAGTAGTATTGGTACAGTGACCTATCAGCCCCAGCATTTT	CASSIGTVTYQPQHF
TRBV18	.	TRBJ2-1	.	TGTGCCAGCTCACCGCTTTGGACAGAAGACAATGAGCAGTTCTTC	CASSPLWTEDNEQFF
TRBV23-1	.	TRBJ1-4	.	TGCGCCAGCAGTGGCGGAGAGGGCGAAAAACTGTTTTTT	CASSGGEGEKLFF
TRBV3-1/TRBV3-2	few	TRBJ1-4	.	TGTGCCAGCAGCCAAGATGTAGCAGAAGAAAAACTGTTTTTT	CASSQDVAEEKLFF
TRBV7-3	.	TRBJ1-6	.	TGTGCCAGCAGCTTAGAGTCCGGGTCACCCCTCCACTTT	CASSLESGSPLHF
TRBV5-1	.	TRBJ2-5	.	TGCGCCAGCAGCTTTGGTTTTCGTAGCAGGGGATCGGAGACCCAGTACTTC	CASSFGFRSRGSETQYF